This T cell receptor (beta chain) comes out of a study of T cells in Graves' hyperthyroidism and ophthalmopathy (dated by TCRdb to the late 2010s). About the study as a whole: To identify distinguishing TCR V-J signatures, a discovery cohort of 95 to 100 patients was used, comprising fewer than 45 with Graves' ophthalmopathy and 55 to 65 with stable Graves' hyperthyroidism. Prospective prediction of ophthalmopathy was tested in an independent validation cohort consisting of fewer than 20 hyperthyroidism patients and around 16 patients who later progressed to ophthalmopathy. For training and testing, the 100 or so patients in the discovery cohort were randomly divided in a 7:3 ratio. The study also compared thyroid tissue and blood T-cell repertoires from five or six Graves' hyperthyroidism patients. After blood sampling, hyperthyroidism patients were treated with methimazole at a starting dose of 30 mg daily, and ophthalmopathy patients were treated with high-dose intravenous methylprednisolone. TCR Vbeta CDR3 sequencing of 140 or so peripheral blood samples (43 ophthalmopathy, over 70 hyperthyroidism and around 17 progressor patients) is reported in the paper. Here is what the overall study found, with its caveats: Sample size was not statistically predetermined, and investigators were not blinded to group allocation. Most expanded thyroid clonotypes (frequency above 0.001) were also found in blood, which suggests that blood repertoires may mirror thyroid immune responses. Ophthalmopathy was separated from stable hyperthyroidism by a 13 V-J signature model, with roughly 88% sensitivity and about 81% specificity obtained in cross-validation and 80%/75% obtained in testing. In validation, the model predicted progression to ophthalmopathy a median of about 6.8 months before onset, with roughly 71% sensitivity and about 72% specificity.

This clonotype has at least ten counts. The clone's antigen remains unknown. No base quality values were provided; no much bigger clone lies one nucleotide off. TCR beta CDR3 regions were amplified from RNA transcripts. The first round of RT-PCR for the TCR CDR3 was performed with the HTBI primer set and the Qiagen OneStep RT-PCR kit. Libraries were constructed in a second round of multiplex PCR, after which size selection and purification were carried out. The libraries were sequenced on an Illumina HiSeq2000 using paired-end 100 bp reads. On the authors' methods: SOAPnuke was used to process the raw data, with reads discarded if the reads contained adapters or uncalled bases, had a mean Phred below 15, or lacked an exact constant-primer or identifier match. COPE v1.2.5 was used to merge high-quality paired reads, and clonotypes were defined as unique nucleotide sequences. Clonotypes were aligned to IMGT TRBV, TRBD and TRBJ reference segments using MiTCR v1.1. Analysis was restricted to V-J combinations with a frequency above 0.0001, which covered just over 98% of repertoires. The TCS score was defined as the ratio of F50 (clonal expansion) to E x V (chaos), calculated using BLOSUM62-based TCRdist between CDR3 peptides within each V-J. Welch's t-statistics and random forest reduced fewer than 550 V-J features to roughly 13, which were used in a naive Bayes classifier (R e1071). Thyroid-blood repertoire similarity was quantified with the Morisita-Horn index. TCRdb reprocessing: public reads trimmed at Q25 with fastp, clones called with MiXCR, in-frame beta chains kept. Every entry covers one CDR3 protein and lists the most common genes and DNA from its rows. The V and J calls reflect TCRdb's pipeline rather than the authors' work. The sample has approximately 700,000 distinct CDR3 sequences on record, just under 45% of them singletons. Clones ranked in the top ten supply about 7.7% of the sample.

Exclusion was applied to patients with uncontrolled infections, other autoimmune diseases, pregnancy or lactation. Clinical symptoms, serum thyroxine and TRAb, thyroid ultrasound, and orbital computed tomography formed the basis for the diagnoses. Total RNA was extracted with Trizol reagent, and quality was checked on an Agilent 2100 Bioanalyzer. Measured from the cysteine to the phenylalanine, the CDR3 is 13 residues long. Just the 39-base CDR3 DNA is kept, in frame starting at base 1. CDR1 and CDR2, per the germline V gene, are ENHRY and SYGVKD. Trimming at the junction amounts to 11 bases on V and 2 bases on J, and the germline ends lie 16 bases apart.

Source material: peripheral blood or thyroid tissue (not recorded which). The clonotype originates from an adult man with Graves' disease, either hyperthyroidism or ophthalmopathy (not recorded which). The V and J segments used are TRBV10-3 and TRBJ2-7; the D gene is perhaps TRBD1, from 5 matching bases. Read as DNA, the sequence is TGTGCCCCCGATGGACAAGTTACCTACGAGCAGTACTTC. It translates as CAPDGQVTYEQYF.